The T cell receptor (beta chain) under discussion was sequenced for a study of shared clonotypes between healthy human individuals. The data were produced by immunoSEQ multiplex PCR, yet TCRdb's version contains in-frame clones alone and is incomplete. The profile shows 150,000 to 200,000 clones, approximately 92% of them singletons. The junction had 13 bases not matched to a gene; V was cut back by 8 bases and J by 5 bases. Germline loops: CDR1 SGHNT, CDR2 YENEEA. The CDR3 length is 15 residues. The sequence derives from a woman aged 25-40 years in good health. The source material was naive CD4+ T cells sorted from blood. Stated subset: CD45RA+ positively selected. The chain carries TRBV11-3 and TRBJ2-3; 7 positions agree with TRBD2. CDR3 amino acids: CASSRGGSGGDTQYF. The CDR3 nucleotides are TGTGCCAGCTCTCGCGGCGGGAGCGGCGGAGATACGCAGTATTTT.